These 30 T cell receptor beta chains were sequenced from one sample in a study of Graves' ophthalmopathy and Graves' hyperthyroidism (dated by TCRdb to between 2017 and 2018). Reads for this sample came from an Illumina HiSeq 2000. For repertoire sequencing, TCR beta CDR3 regions were amplified from RNA transcripts. The first round of RT-PCR was done with HTBI primers and the Qiagen OneStep RT-PCR kit, and was followed by a second round of multiplex PCR, then size selection and purification. The public reads were reanalyzed by TCRdb: fastp trimming at Q25, MiXCR alignment, in-frame beta chains only. One record per CDR3 amino acid sequence lists the most common genes and DNA. Present in this sample are about 620,000 distinct CDR3 sequences, 20% to 25% of which were seen just once. About 6.6% of the sample goes to the ten largest clones. The sample consisted of peripheral blood. Every receptor here comes from a young woman with stable Graves' hyperthyroidism. Some clones in this sample may be carry-over from other donors' samples. Donor details come from another sample of the same person, matched by shared clones.

The chain uses TRBV9 and TRBJ1-1, with D perhaps matching TRBD1 (5 bases). The CDR3 contains 14 residues. V was pared by 6 bases and J by 4 bases, with 16 bases between. Germline V gene lookup returns CDR1 SGDLS and CDR2 YYNGEE. CDR3 region: CASTTGTGGTEAFF. Here the CDR3 DNA reads TGTGCCAGCACCACCGGGACGGGGGGCACTGAAGCTTTCTTT.

In its sample, this clonotype was seen many times. V is TRBV6-1 and J is TRBJ1-5; no firm D call. The length of the CDR3 is 12 residues. Trimming shortened V by 1 base and J by 9 bases, and 7 bases separated the two germline ends. Germline CDR1 is MNHNS and CDR2 is SASEGT. In nucleotides, the CDR3 is TGTGCCAGCAGTGAAGACCGAGGGCCCCAGCATTTT. The encoded protein is CASSEDRGPQHF.

This CDR3 reads CASSLDRVAYNSPLHF. In DNA form, the CDR3 reads TGTGCCAGCAGCTTAGACAGGGTGGCCTATAATTCACCCCTCCACTTT. The rearrangement links TRBV7-2 to TRBJ1-6; tentative D call: TRBD1 (6 bases). Looked up from germline, CDR1 is SGHTA and CDR2 is FQGNSA. The CDR3 extends over 16 amino acids. Between the trimmed V and J ends, which lost 1 base and 2 bases, there was a span of 9 bases.

The CDR3 region is CASSYGPGEAFF. CDR3 bases: TGTGCCAGCAGTTACGGTCCGGGTGAAGCTTTCTTT. This chain joins TRBV6-5 and TRBJ1-1; D call uncertain. V was clipped by 2 bases and J by 7 bases, with 8 bases between them. Germline CDR1 is MNHEY and CDR2 is SVGAGI. CDR3 length equals 12 residues.

The rearrangement links TRBV3-1 to TRBJ2-5; D gene ambiguous. The CDR3 loop spans 15 amino acids. Per germline, CDR1 LGHDT and CDR2 YNNKEL (reference sequence). V shed 0 bases and J shed 2 bases, with 10 bases lying between them. This chain's CDR3 is CASSQESFGQETQYF. CDR3 nucleotide sequence: TGTGCCAGCAGCCAAGAGAGTTTCGGTCAAGAGACCCAGTACTTC.

At least ten counts were recorded for this clonotype. V gene TRBV10-1 combines with J gene TRBJ1-3; unclear D gene. CDR3 length: 18 residues. Trimming removed 0 bases from V and 0 bases from J, with 15 bases in between. Germline V lookup: CDR1 WNHNN, CDR2 SYGVQD (reference sequence). This chain's CDR3 is CASSESVGNGLSGNTIYF. CDR3 coding DNA: TGCGCCAGCAGTGAGTCCGTCGGAAACGGACTCTCTGGAAACACCATATATTTT.

This clonotype was recorded many times. V gene TRBV12-3 or TRBV12-4 combines with J gene TRBJ2-5; D unclear. This CDR3 has 12 residues. The germline V and J ends were trimmed by 5 bases and 5 bases, with 9 bases remaining between them. CDR3 nucleotides: TGTGCCAGCAGTGTCTCTCGGGAGACCCAGTACTTC. This translates into CASSVSRETQYF.

The chain joins TRBV5-1 to TRBJ1-1; 10 bases are a match to TRBD1. Germline loops: CDR1 SGHRS, CDR2 YFSETQ. The CDR3 has 16 residues. V lost 4 bases, J lost 0 bases, and 6 bases stayed unmatched. CDR3 region: CASSKGQGIMNTEAFF. Here the CDR3 DNA reads TGCGCCAGCAGCAAGGGACAGGGGATTATGAACACTGAAGCTTTCTTT.

In its sample, this clonotype was seen many times. V usage is TRBV6-1 and J usage is TRBJ1-1; D possibly corresponds to TRBD1 (5 bases). V lost 2 bases and J 1 base, leaving 8 bases between the germline ends. Looked up from germline, CDR1 is MNHNS and CDR2 is SASEGT. The length of the CDR3 is 14 residues. The CDR3 region has the DNA TGTGCCAGCAGTGAAACAGGCCCGAACACTGAAGCTTTCTTT. Translated: CASSETGPNTEAFF.

This clonotype was detected ten times or more. This rearrangement joins TRBV11-2 to TRBJ2-2, with D perhaps TRBD1 (6 bases). Germline CDR1 and CDR2: SGHAT and FQNNGV. V lost 6 bases and J 2 bases, leaving 13 bases between the germline ends. The CDR3 has 15 residues. The DNA of the CDR3 is TGTGCCAGCAGTTCTGGACAGATCAACACCGGGGAGCTGTTTTTT. It is translated as CASSSGQINTGELFF.

J is TRBJ1-5 and V is TRBV24-1, with 7 bases that match TRBD1. Per the germline V gene, CDR1 is KGHDR and CDR2 is SFDVKD. The CDR3 has 16 amino acids. After removal of 4 bases from V and 3 bases from J, the junction contained 8 bases not matched to a gene. The CDR3 DNA reads as TGTGCCACCAGTGACCGCGATACAGGGGTCAATCAGCCCCAGCATTTT. It specifies CATSDRDTGVNQPQHF.

This clonotype was observed at least ten times. The J gene is TRBJ1-2, the V gene TRBV27; a weak D match, TRBD1 (5 bases). The CDR3 has 16 amino acids. Trimming removed 4 bases from V and 2 bases from J, with 17 bases in between. The germline CDR1 and CDR2 sequences are MNHEY and SMNVEV (reference sequence). The CDR3 reads CASSSSGTSRNYGYTF. The CDR3 region has the DNA TGTGCCAGCAGTTCGTCCGGGACCTCACGAAACTATGGCTACACCTTC.

This clonotype was seen at least ten times. This chain connects TRBV28 to TRBJ2-5, with a possible D match to TRBD2 (6 bases). Germline V lookup: CDR1 MDHEN, CDR2 SYDVKM. The length of the CDR3 is 16 residues. V was shortened by 2 bases and J by 1 base, with 14 bases between the two germline ends. This CDR3 reads CASSLTGVPLQETQYF. The CDR3 nucleotides read TGTGCCAGCAGTTTAACGGGAGTCCCACTCCAAGAGACCCAGTACTTC.

This clonotype was counted ten times or more. The chain couples TRBV7-3 to TRBJ2-5; the match to TRBD2 covers 12 bases. The length of the CDR3 is 16 residues. CDR1 and CDR2 from the germline V gene are SGHTA and FQGTGA. Losses at the gene ends were 2 bases for V and 1 base for J; bases not matched to a gene: 2. CDR3: CASSLGTSGLQETQYF. The CDR3 DNA follows: TGTGCCAGCAGCTTAGGGACTAGCGGGCTCCAAGAGACCCAGTACTTC.

This clonotype was counted many times. This chain joins TRBV30 and TRBJ1-2; D is perhaps TRBD1 (6 bases). V was shortened by 3 bases and J by 4 bases, with 15 bases between the two germline ends. There are 14 residues in the CDR3. The germline V gene encodes CDR1 GTSNPN and CDR2 SVGIG (reference sequence). The CDR3 coding sequence is TGTGCCTGGAGGCCCTCAGGGGTTCGCTATGGCTACACCTTC. This translates into CAWRPSGVRYGYTF.

This clonotype was found many times. The chain links TRBV12-3 or TRBV12-4 to TRBJ1-6, with a weak D call TRBD1 (5 bases). V gave up 6 bases and J gave up 2 bases, with 14 bases separating them. The CDR3 length is 16 residues. The CDR3 loop is CASRAAGGAYNSPLHF. CDR3 bases: TGTGCCAGCAGGGCCGCGGGGGGAGCCTATAATTCACCCCTCCACTTT.

This clonotype showed up many times. J is TRBJ2-5 and V is TRBV2; TRBD2 matches at 11 bases. Germline V gene sequence: CDR1 SNHLY, CDR2 FYNNEI. The V segment lost 9 bases and the J segment 7 bases; nucleotides outside the gene matches: 13. The CDR3 loop spans 15 amino acids. The CDR3: CASRAGLAGGTTQYF. The CDR3 coding sequence is TGTGCCAGTCGCGCGGGCTTAGCGGGGGGGACGACCCAGTACTTC. The full variable domain, in which reference TRBV2 and TRBJ2-5 provide the parts outside the CDR3, is EPEVTQTPSHQVTQMGQEVILRCVPISNHLYFYWYRQILGQKVEFLVSFYNNEISEKSEIFDDQFSVERPDGSNFTLKIRSTKLEDSAMYFCASRAGLAGGTTQYFGPGTRLLVL.

The chain has TRBV28 and TRBJ1-1; D is perhaps TRBD1 (5 bases). The V gene lost 6 bases and the J gene lost 0 bases, with 11 bases spanning the gap. The CDR3 covers 14 residues. Per germline, CDR1 MDHEN and CDR2 SYDVKM. The CDR3 sequence: CASSTGLMNTEAFF. The CDR3 nucleotides are TGTGCCAGCAGCACGGGACTGATGAACACTGAAGCTTTCTTT.

This clonotype is a singleton in its sample. The chain recombines TRBV27 with TRBJ1-2; 9 bases line up with TRBD1. The CDR3 consists of 16 residues. CDR1 is MNHEY, CDR2 SMNVEV, per germline (reference sequence). The V gene end was trimmed by 5 bases and the J gene end by 4 bases; junction bases not matched to a gene: 11. CDR3 coding DNA: TGTGCCAGCAGTCTCCAAACCGGGACAGGGACCTATGGCTACACCTTC. This translates into CASSLQTGTGTYGYTF.

This sequence joins TRBV7-2 and TRBJ2-5; 10 nucleotides agree with TRBD1. From germline, CDR1 is SGHTA and CDR2 FQGNSA. V was pared by 4 bases and J by 5 bases, with 7 bases of the junction left unmatched. The CDR3 covers 15 residues. CDR3 in amino acids: CASSSPGQGIETQYF. The CDR3 DNA sequence: TGTGCCAGCAGCTCTCCGGGACAGGGGATCGAGACCCAGTACTTC.

This clonotype appeared a few times. CDR3 nucleotide sequence: TGTGCCAGCAGCCCTCAGGACAGGGGGTTTTACGAGCAGTACTTC. Amino acid sequence: CASSPQDRGFYEQYF. The chain employs TRBV12-3 or TRBV12-4 and TRBJ2-7; 10 positions agree with TRBD1. This CDR3 region has 15 residues. V lost 6 bases to trimming and J lost 4 bases; unmatched junction nucleotides: 9.

This clonotype was counted many times. The chain joins TRBV11-2 to TRBJ2-2, with TRBD1 as a possible D gene (6 bases). Germline CDR1 is SGHAT and CDR2 is FQNNGV. Trimming cost V 5 bases and J 0 bases, with 13 bases left between them. The CDR3 sequence is 16 residues long. In nucleotides, the CDR3 is TGTGCCAGCAGCCGCGCCGGACAGACGAACACCGGGGAGCTGTTTTTT. It specifies CASSRAGQTNTGELFF.

This clonotype was counted at least ten times. CDR3 in DNA: TGTGCCAGAAACGACAGGGCTTCTTATAATTCACCCCTCCACTTT. Translated, it gives CARNDRASYNSPLHF. V and J are TRBV2 and TRBJ1-6; TRBD1 aligns across 7 bases. CDR3 size: 15 residues. Germline lookup yields CDR1 SNHLY and CDR2 FYNNEI. The V segment lost 9 bases and the J segment 4 bases; nucleotides outside the gene matches: 9.

This chain joins TRBV19 and TRBJ1-1; no firm D call. The CDR3 is 11 residues long. CDR1 is LNHDA and CDR2 is SQIVND in the germline V gene (reference sequence). The ends were cut back, 5 bases at V and 8 bases at J, with 9 bases in the middle. DNA for the CDR3: TGTGCCAGTAGTGGGGTATCCGAAGCTTTCTTT. Protein product: CASSGVSEAFF. The full variable domain, its missing parts supplied by reference TRBV19 and TRBJ1-1, is DGGITQSPKYLFRKEGQNVTLSCEQNLNHDAMYWYRQDPGQGLRLIYYSQIVNDFQKGDIAEGYSVSREKKESFPLTVTSAQKNPTAFYLCASSGVSEAFFGQGTRLTVV.

The chain recombines TRBV9 with TRBJ1-2; no reliable D call. V lost 2 bases, J lost 0 bases, and 14 bases lay in between. The germline gives CDR1 SGDLS, CDR2 YYNGEE. This CDR3 is 16 amino acids long. The CDR3 sequence: CASSVSPWETNYGYTF. CDR3 coding DNA: TGTGCCAGCAGCGTGTCCCCTTGGGAGACTAACTATGGCTACACCTTC.

A remark on this clonotype: Likely a read error: the CDR3 ends without its conserved phenylalanine or tryptophan. The V call is TRBV6-1, the J call TRBJ1-1; D possibly corresponds to TRBD1 (6 bases). Germline V CDR1 and CDR2: MNHNS, SASEGT. The CDR3 consists of 14 residues. V was pared by 5 bases and J by 5 bases, with 15 bases between. The CDR3 region has the DNA TGTGCCAGCAGTCCAGACAGGAGGGGGACTGAAGCTTTCCTT. Protein sequence: CASSPDRRGTEAFL.

This clonotype was seen repeatedly, ten times or more. CDR3 nucleotides: TGTGCCAGCAGCCCCGCGGGGAGGGACGGGGAGCTGTTTTTT. It translates to CASSPAGRDGELFF. The V call is TRBV28, the J call TRBJ2-2; the match to TRBD2 covers 7 bases. CDR3 length equals 14 residues. V was pared by 6 bases and J by 7 bases, with 8 bases of the junction left unmatched. Germline CDR1 is MDHEN and CDR2 is SYDVKM.

This clonotype was counted ten times or more. The chain uses TRBV12-3 or TRBV12-4 and TRBJ1-5; possible D gene TRBD1, 5 bases. The CDR3 has 14 amino acids. Trimming removed 6 bases from V and 3 bases from J, with 12 bases in between. The CDR3 DNA sequence: TGTGCCAGCAGGCAGGGACGGGTCAATCAGCCCCAGCATTTT. This encodes CASRQGRVNQPQHF.

This clonotype showed up many times. The rearrangement joins TRBV15 to TRBJ1-5; D is uncertain. Trimming shortened V by 0 bases and J by 0 bases, and 3 bases separated the two germline ends. CDR1 and CDR2 (germline): LNHNV, YYDKDF (reference sequence). The CDR3 runs to 14 residues. CDR3 residues: CATSREDSNQPQHF. In DNA, the CDR3 is TGTGCCACCAGCAGAGAGGATAGCAATCAGCCCCAGCATTTT.

This clonotype was detected ten times or more. CDR3 sequence reads: CASSLTGTSGREQYF. Here the CDR3 DNA reads TGTGCCAGCAGCTTGACCGGGACTAGCGGGCGTGAGCAGTACTTC. The chain links TRBV13 to TRBJ2-7, with 12 bases matching TRBD2. CDR1 is PRHDT and CDR2 is FYEKMQ in the germline V gene (reference sequence). Trimming cost V 3 bases and J 7 bases; bases outside gene matches: 7. This CDR3 spans 15 amino acids.